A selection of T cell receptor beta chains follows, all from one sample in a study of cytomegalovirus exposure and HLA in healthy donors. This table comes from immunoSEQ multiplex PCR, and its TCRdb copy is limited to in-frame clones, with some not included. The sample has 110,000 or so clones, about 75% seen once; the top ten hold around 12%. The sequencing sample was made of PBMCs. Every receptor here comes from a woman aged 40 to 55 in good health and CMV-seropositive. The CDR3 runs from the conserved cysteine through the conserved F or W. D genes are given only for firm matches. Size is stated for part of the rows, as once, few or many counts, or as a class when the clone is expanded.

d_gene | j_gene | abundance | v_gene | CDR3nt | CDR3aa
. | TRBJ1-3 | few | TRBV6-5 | TGTGCCAGCAGTTACTCGCGAGGGTATTCTGGAAACACCATATATTTT | CASSYSRGYSGNTIYF
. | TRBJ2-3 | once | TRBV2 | TGTGCCAGCAGTGTCCCCAGGAGGGGCACAGATACGCAGTATTTT | CASSVPRRGTDTQYF
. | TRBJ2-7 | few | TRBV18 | TGTGCCAGCTCACCGAGGAGGTTGGGCAGCTCCTACGAGCAGTACTTC | CASSPRRLGSSYEQYF
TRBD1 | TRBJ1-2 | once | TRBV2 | TGTGCCAGCAGTAATGACAGGGGAAGCTATGGCTACACCTTC | CASSNDRGSYGYTF
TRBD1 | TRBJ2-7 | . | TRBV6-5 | TGTGCCAGCAGGCGACAGGGGGCCGAGGAGCAGTACTTC | CASRRQGAEEQYF
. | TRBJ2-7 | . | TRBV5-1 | TGCGCCAGCAGCTTGTTGGCGGGGATGAAAACCTACGAGCAGTACTTC | CASSLLAGMKTYEQYF
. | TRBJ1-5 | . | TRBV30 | TGTGCCTGGAGTATGGGCCTTAGCAATCAGCCCCAGCATTTT | CAWSMGLSNQPQHF
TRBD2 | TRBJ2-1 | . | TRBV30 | TGTGCCTGGAGCGGAGGCGGGGGGGCCCGTAATGAGCAGTTCTTC | CAWSGGGGARNEQFF
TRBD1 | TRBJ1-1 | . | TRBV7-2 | TGTGCCAGCAGCAAGACAGGGTGGAGCACTGAAGCTTTCTTT | CASSKTGWSTEAFF
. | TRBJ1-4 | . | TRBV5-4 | TGTGCCAGCAGCTACAGAGAAAATGAAAAACTGTTTTTT | CASSYRENEKLFF
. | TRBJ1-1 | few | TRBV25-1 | TGTGCCAGCAGCACAGGGTTGAACCCTGAAGCTTTCTTT | CASSTGLNPEAFF
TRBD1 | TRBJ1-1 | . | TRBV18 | TGTGCCAGCTCATATACGCGGACAGGGAGAGGGACTGAAGCTTTCTTT | CASSYTRTGRGTEAFF
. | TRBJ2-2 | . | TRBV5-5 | TGTGCCAGCAGCTTAGGTCGGAGCGTTGGGACCGGGGAGCTGTTTTTT | CASSLGRSVGTGELFF
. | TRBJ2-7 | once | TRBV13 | TGTGCCAGCAGCTCCCCGCGCGGGCCTCCCTACGAGCAGTACTTC | CASSSPRGPPYEQYF
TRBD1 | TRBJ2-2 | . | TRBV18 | TGTGCCAGCTCATGGGACAGACACACCGGGGAGCTGTTTTTT | CASSWDRHTGELFF
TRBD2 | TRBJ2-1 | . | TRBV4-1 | TGCGCCAGCAGCCCCTGGACTAGCGGGGGTTCGTACAATGAGCAGTTCTTC | CASSPWTSGGSYNEQFF
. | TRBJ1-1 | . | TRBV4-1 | TGCGCCAGCAGCCGAGAACAGAACACTGAAGCTTTCTTT | CASSREQNTEAFF
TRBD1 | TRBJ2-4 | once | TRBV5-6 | TGTGCCAGCAGCTTGGCCGGGACAGGGGAATGGATTCAGTACTTC | CASSLAGTGEWIQYF
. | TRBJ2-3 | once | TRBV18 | TGTGCCAGCTCACAGTTTAGCTTAGGCACAGATACGCAGTATTTT | CASSQFSLGTDTQYF
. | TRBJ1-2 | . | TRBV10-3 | TGTGCCATCAGTCTGGACAGTCTTTACTATGGCTACACCTTC | CAISLDSLYYGYTF
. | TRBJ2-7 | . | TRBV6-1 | TGTGCCAGCAGTGAGAGTGACAAGTTCTACGAGCAGTACTTC | CASSESDKFYEQYF
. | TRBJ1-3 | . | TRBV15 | TGTGCCACCAGCAGGAGGGGGATGGGTGTTGGAAACACCATATATTTT | CATSRRGMGVGNTIYF
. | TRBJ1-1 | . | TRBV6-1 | TGTGCCAGCGGAGGGAAGTTAAGTGGCACTGAAGCTTTCTTT | CASGGKLSGTEAFF
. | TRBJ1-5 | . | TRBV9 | TGTGCCAGCAGCGTAGTCGGGGGGCCCCAGCATTTT | CASSVVGGPQHF
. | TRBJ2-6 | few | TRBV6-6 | TGTGCCAGCCTCCACCCGGGCTCTGGGGCCAACGTCCTGACTTTC | CASLHPGSGANVLTF
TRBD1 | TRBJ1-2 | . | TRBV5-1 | TGCGCCAGCAGCTTCGGACAGGGTTTAGGGTACACCTTC | CASSFGQGLGYTF
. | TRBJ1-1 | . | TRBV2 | TGTGCCAGCAGTGACGCAGGGCCCCCACACACTGAAGCTTTCTTT | CASSDAGPPHTEAFF
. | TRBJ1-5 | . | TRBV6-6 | TGTGCCAGCACGCTGGGCGGGAACTTCCAGCCCCAGCATTTT | CASTLGGNFQPQHF
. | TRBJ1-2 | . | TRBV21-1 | TGTGCCAGCAGCATGACCCGGGACAGGGTTCAGGAGGACTATGCAGGCTACACCTTC | CASSMTRDRVQEDYAGYTF
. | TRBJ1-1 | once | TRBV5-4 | TGTGCCAGCAGCAGGGGGGGGACTGAAGCTTTCTTT | CASSRGGTEAFF
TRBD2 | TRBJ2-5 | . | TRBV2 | TGTGCCAGCAGTGAAGACTCCCGACTAGCGAAGGAGACCCAGTACTTC | CASSEDSRLAKETQYF
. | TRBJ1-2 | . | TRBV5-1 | TGCGCCAGCAGCCACTACACCACCTCTAACTATGGCTACACCTTC | CASSHYTTSNYGYTF
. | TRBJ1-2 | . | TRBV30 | TGTGCCTGGAGACCAAGGACTACTAACTATGGCTACACCTTC | CAWRPRTTNYGYTF
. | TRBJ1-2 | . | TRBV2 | TGTGCCAGCAGTGTGGGCCGGCCGGGGATCAGCGGCTACACCTTC | CASSVGRPGISGYTF
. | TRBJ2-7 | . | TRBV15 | TGTGCCACCAGCAGAGGGGGAGCCTCTAACGAGCAGTACTTC | CATSRGGASNEQYF
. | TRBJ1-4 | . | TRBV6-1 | TGTGCCACCGAACTCGGGGGGCTAGGCTCTGAAAAACTGTTTTTT | CATELGGLGSEKLFF
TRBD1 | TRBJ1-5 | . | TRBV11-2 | TGTGCCAGCAGCTTGGCCGGGACAGACCTTCAGCATTTT | CASSLAGTDLQHF
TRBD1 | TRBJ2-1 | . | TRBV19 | TGTGCCAGTACCCCAGGAGGACAGGGGAACTACAATGAGCAGTTCTTC | CASTPGGQGNYNEQFF
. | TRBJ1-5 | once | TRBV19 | TGTGCCAGTAGCACACAGGGTAGCAATCAGCCCCAGCATTTT | CASSTQGSNQPQHF
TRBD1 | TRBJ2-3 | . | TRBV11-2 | TGTGCCAGCAGCGTTGGACAGGGCCGAGATACGCAGTATTTT | CASSVGQGRDTQYF
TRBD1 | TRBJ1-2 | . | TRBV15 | TGTGCCACCAGCACTCGGACAGGGGCCTATGGCTACACCTTC | CATSTRTGAYGYTF
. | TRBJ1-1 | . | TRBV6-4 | TGTGCCAGCAGTGCCCTTCGAGGGACTGAAGCTTTCTTT | CASSALRGTEAFF
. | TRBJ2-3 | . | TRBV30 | TGTGCCTGGAGTGTATCGGTGAGCACAGATACGCAGTATTTT | CAWSVSVSTDTQYF
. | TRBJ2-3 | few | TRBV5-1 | TGCGCCAGCAGCTTGGGGGGGCAAGATACGCAGTATTTT | CASSLGGQDTQYF
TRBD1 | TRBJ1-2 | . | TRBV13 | TGTGCCAGCAGCTTAGACAGGGACAGCAACTATGGCTACACCTTC | CASSLDRDSNYGYTF
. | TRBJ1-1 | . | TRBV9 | TGTGCCAGCAGCGGCCCAGGCTGGGAGACTGAAGCTTTCTTT | CASSGPGWETEAFF
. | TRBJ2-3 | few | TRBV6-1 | TGTGCCAGCAGCGTGGACATCTTCACAGATACGCAGTATTTT | CASSVDIFTDTQYF